The 18 T cell receptor beta chains below come from one sample, sequenced in a study of blood T cells in healthy people across ages. It was with a sample-barcoded 5' primer and a J-beta primer mix that a second PCR of roughly 7 to 12 cycles was run. MiXCR was run by TCRdb on the 5' RACE reads, yielding one entry per CDR3 protein. The sample holds around 500,000 distinct CDR3 sequences; over 25% are singletons and the top ten take approximately 3.6%. Separately, the same data were catalogued under a study of T cells of mothers and their children.

Sequenced material: blood. The receptors derive from a boy between 2 and 15 years old in good health.

This clonotype has just one count. V gene TRBV6-1 combines with J gene TRBJ2-5, with 11 bases matching TRBD2. The V gene's germline CDR1 is MNHNS and CDR2 SASEGT. The CDR3 loop spans 15 amino acids. Trimming removed 5 bases from V and 5 bases from J; junction bases left unmatched: 7. The CDR3 nucleotides are TGTGCCAGCAGTACCCAACTAGCGGGAGTTGAGACCCAGTACTTC. Its translation: CASSTQLAGVETQYF.

The rearrangement uses TRBV6-2 or TRBV6-3 and TRBJ2-3; unclear D gene. V was pared by 5 bases and J by 6 bases, with 6 bases between. Germline assignment: CDR1 MNHEY and CDR2 SVGEGT. The CDR3 spans 11 residues. The CDR3 loop reads CASSRVDTQYF. The DNA of the CDR3 is TGTGCCAGCAGTCGGGTGGATACGCAGTATTTT.

The CDR3 protein is CSARDKGTAADTQYF. The CDR3 DNA sequence: TGCAGTGCTAGAGATAAGGGTACGGCGGCTGATACGCAGTATTTT. V gene TRBV20-1 combines with J gene TRBJ2-3, with no clear D. The CDR3 has 15 amino acids. Trimming took 0 bases from V and 6 from J, leaving 16 bases between them. Germline values: CDR1 DFQATT, CDR2 SNEGSKA (reference sequence).

This chain joins TRBV6-6 and TRBJ2-5; D is undetermined. CDR1 and CDR2 (germline): MNHNY, SVGAGI (reference sequence). The CDR3 loop spans 13 amino acids. The V end lost 6 bases, the J end lost 5 bases, and 13 bases lay between the germline ends. CDR3 nucleotide sequence: TGTGCCAGCAGCACCCATACGGTGGAGACCCAGTACTTC. Its protein is CASSTHTVETQYF.

The chain couples TRBV2 to TRBJ1-2; no clear D gene. Germline CDR1 is SNHLY and CDR2 is FYNNEI. V was pared by 4 bases and J by 4 bases, with 10 bases between. CDR3 length: 13 amino acids. CDR3 protein: CASSADTFYGYTF. CDR3 bases: TGTGCCAGCAGTGCCGACACCTTCTATGGCTACACCTTC.

Notes on this clonotype: Its ends do not fully match the called genes, so a read error is possible. The chain links TRBV5-6 to TRBJ2-5; D perhaps matches TRBD2 (6 bases). The better agreement between TRBJ2-7 and the DNA end casts doubt on the J call. Looked up from germline, CDR1 is SGHDT and CDR2 is YYEEEE. The CDR3 runs to 12 residues. In DNA form, the CDR3 reads TGTGCCGGCAGCCCGGGACTCTACGAGCAGTACTTC. Its protein is CAGSPGLYEQYF.

V is TRBV4-3 and J is TRBJ2-2; possible D gene TRBD2, 6 bases. The CDR3 extends over 16 amino acids. The germline gives CDR1 LGHNA, CDR2 YSLEER. V was pared by 0 bases and J by 5 bases, with 13 bases between. The CDR3 sequence is CASSQEEGGGTGELFF. Here the CDR3 DNA reads TGCGCCAGCAGCCAAGAGGAGGGTGGTGGGACCGGGGAGCTGTTTTTT.

The chain combines TRBV4-3 with TRBJ2-5, with 11 bases aligning to TRBD2. The J call may be incorrect, as the DNA end agrees better with TRBJ2-1. The length of the CDR3 is 16 residues. Germline CDR1 and CDR2: LGHNA and YSLEER. CDR3 in DNA: TGCGCCAGCAGCTCTCAACTAGCGGGAGTCGGAAATGAGCAGTTCTTC. This gives the protein CASSSQLAGVGNEQFF.

This chain joins TRBV11-2 and TRBJ2-5; D may be TRBD1 (6 bases). The CDR3 spans 14 residues. V was shortened by 3 bases and J by 5 bases, with 13 bases between the two germline ends. Looked up from germline, CDR1 is SGHAT and CDR2 is FQNNGV. DNA for the CDR3: TGTGCCAGCAGCTTGAACAGGGTCTTGGAGACCCAGTACTTC. Encoded protein: CASSLNRVLETQYF.

This sequence joins TRBV4-3 and TRBJ2-3; no reliable D call. This CDR3 has 15 amino acids. The germline CDR1 and CDR2 sequences are LGHNA and YSLEER. Trimming pared 0 bases from V and 6 bases from J, leaving 13 bases between. Written as DNA, the CDR3 is TGCGCCAGCAGCCAAGATTTTAGGCAAACCGATACGCAGTATTTT. This gives the protein CASSQDFRQTDTQYF.

The V call is TRBV10-3, the J call TRBJ2-1, with D possibly being TRBD1 (6 bases). Per germline, CDR1 ENHRY and CDR2 SYGVKD. V lost 10 bases, J lost 0 bases, and 16 bases lay in between. The CDR3 loop spans 15 amino acids. CDR3 nucleotides: TGTGCCACCAGGGAGTTGACAGGCTCCTACAATGAGCAGTTCTTC. Encoded protein: CATRELTGSYNEQFF.

This clonotype was detected a few times. This rearrangement joins TRBV13 to TRBJ1-4, with D perhaps TRBD1 (5 bases). Trimming pared 4 bases from V and 14 bases from J, leaving 14 bases between. This CDR3 is 12 amino acids long. CDR1 and CDR2 (germline): PRHDT, FYEKMQ (reference sequence). This CDR3 is CASSSLGGPLFF. In nucleotides, the CDR3 is TGTGCCAGCAGCTCACTGGGGGGACCCCTGTTTTTT.

The chain carries TRBV7-9 and TRBJ2-5; tentatively, D is TRBD2 (6 bases). Germline V gene data show CDR1 as SEHNR and CDR2 as FQNEAQ (reference sequence). This CDR3 is built from 13 residues. The germline V and J ends were trimmed by 1 base and 7 bases, with 10 bases remaining between them. In nucleotides, the CDR3 is TGTGCCAGCAGCTTAGGACTAGAAGTGACCCAGTACTTC. Translated, it gives CASSLGLEVTQYF.

The V and J genes are TRBV7-2 and TRBJ2-7; 7 nucleotides match TRBD2. V dropped 5 bases and J dropped 9; count of bases not matched to a gene: 10. The CDR3 length is 13 residues. CDR1 SGHTA and CDR2 FQGNSA come from the germline V gene. CDR3 sequence: CASSRGVASGQYF. CDR3 coding DNA: TGTGCCAGCAGCCGGGGGGTGGCTAGCGGGCAGTACTTC.

CDR3 bases: TGTGCCAGCAGCCGGAGGTCGGTGAACAATGAGCAGTTCTTC. Its protein product is CASSRRSVNNEQFF. V and J are TRBV6-5 and TRBJ2-5; a weak D match, TRBD2 (5 bases). Near its end, the DNA agrees better with TRBJ2-1, so the J call may be wrong. The CDR3 runs 14 residues. In germline, CDR1 is MNHEY, CDR2 SVGAGI.

The gene calls are TRBV6-5 and TRBJ2-1; TRBD1 aligns across 11 bases. V lost 2 bases, J lost 1 base, and 13 bases stayed unmatched. The CDR3 runs to 20 residues. Germline-derived CDR1 and CDR2 are MNHEY and SVGAGI. The CDR3 spells CASSYAATGTGGYSYNEQFF. CDR3 coding DNA: TGTGCCAGCAGTTACGCGGCTACCGGGACAGGGGGATATTCCTACAATGAGCAGTTCTTC.

CDR3 in DNA: TGCAGTGCTAGCAGCCAACTAGCCCGGAGCTACGAGCAGTACTTC. It translates to CSASSQLARSYEQYF. The V and J genes are TRBV20-1 and TRBJ2-1, with TRBD2 as a possible D gene (6 bases). The DNA end lines up better with TRBJ2-7; the J call may be wrong. Germline V gives CDR1 DFQATT, CDR2 SNEGSKA (reference sequence). This CDR3 comprises 15 residues.

The chain couples TRBV28 to TRBJ1-2; D perhaps matches TRBD1 (5 bases). The ends were cut back, 10 bases at V and 2 bases at J, with 14 bases in the middle. The germline V gene encodes CDR1 MDHEN and CDR2 SYDVKM. The CDR3 extends over 13 amino acids. The CDR3 loop is CAIGTGFNYGYTF. DNA of the CDR3: TGTGCCATAGGGACGGGATTCAACTATGGCTACACCTTC.